This is a list of T cell receptor beta chains from one sample in a study of cytomegalovirus exposure and HLA in healthy donors. The repertoire was sequenced with immunoSEQ multiplex PCR; TCRdb's copy has only in-frame clones and lacks some. The sample contains around 100,000 clones, 79% of which appear only once. The material sequenced was PBMCs. The source is a woman under 30 in good health and CMV-seropositive. Both conserved end residues are part of each CDR3. The order of the fields is D gene, V gene, J gene, clone size, CDR3 DNA, CDR3 protein. A D gene is named only where the DNA matches it firmly. Not every row has a clone size; where given, it reads once, few, many or a size class.

NA	TRBV5-4	TRBJ2-2	NA	TGTGCCAGCAGCGGACAGCCGAACACCGGGGAGCTGTTTTTT	CASSGQPNTGELFF
NA	TRBV11-3	TRBJ2-2	few	TGTGCCAGCAGCTTAGATTTGGAGCAGTCGAACACCGGGGAGCTGTTTTTT	CASSLDLEQSNTGELFF
NA	TRBV5-1	TRBJ1-1	NA	TGCGCCAGCAGCCAAGATGGACACCCAAAAACTGAAGCTTTCTTT	CASSQDGHPKTEAFF
TRBD1	TRBV6-5	TRBJ1-1	NA	TGTGCCAGCAGCGACGGGACAGAGCCTAACACTGAAGCTTTCTTT	CASSDGTEPNTEAFF
NA	TRBV6-1	TRBJ2-1	NA	TGTGCCAGCAAAAACTCACTAGTGGGTAATAATGAGCAGTTCTTC	CASKNSLVGNNEQFF
NA	TRBV7-3	TRBJ2-5	few	TGTGCCAGCAGCGCCGGACTATCGGAGACCCAGTACTTC	CASSAGLSETQYF
NA	TRBV29-1	TRBJ2-3	NA	TGCAGCGTTACTAGCACAGATACGCAGTATTTT	CSVTSTDTQYF
NA	TRBV28	TRBJ2-5	NA	TGTGCCAGCATGTCCGGGACACGCTCGGGTGAGCAGTACTTC	CASMSGTRSGEQYF
NA	TRBV19	TRBJ1-2	NA	TGTGCCAGTAGTCCCCGCAGTGAGGGTAGGAACTATGGCTACACCTTC	CASSPRSEGRNYGYTF
TRBD2	TRBV19	TRBJ2-7	NA	TGTGCCAGTAGTATTACGGCGGGAGGGCCCTACGAGCAGTACTTC	CASSITAGGPYEQYF
NA	TRBV10-3	TRBJ1-5	NA	TGTGCCATCACGTCCGGGGAAAATCAGCCCCAGCATTTT	CAITSGENQPQHF
TRBD2	TRBV28	TRBJ2-1	NA	TGTGCCAGCAAAAAAGCGCGGGAGCCGCAGTTCTTC	CASKKAREPQFF
NA	TRBV7-2	TRBJ2-7	NA	TGTGCCAGCAGCTTAGCGGCACTATCAACTAGCCTTACCTACGAGCAGTACTTC	CASSLAALSTSLTYEQYF
NA	TRBV30	TRBJ2-7	NA	TGTGCCTCCCCGGGCAGGGTCTCTGGGGAGCAGTACTTC	CASPGRVSGEQYF
NA	TRBV13	TRBJ2-1	NA	TGTGCCAGCAGCACCACGGACGGGAGCTCCTACAATGAGCAGTTCTTC	CASSTTDGSSYNEQFF
NA	TRBV5-1	TRBJ2-7	NA	TGCGCCAGCAGCTTGGCCAGGGGGGCCTACGAGCAGTACTTC	CASSLARGAYEQYF
NA	TRBV7-2	TRBJ1-2	NA	TGTGCCAGCAGCATCCAGGGAGGGGACTATGGCTACACCTTC	CASSIQGGDYGYTF
NA	TRBV28	TRBJ2-7	NA	TGTGCCAGCAGTTTGGACACCACGGAACAGATCTCCTACGAGCAGTACTTC	CASSLDTTEQISYEQYF
TRBD1	TRBV28	TRBJ1-4	few	TGTGCCAGCAGTCCTAACAAACAGGGGGCAGGTGAAAAACTGTTTTTT	CASSPNKQGAGEKLFF
NA	TRBV7-8	TRBJ1-1	NA	TGTGCCAGCAGCATAACAGCGAACACTGAAGCTTTCTTT	CASSITANTEAFF
NA	TRBV6-5	TRBJ1-6	NA	TGTGCCAGCAAGAGGGGAGGAGGTAATTCACCCCTCCACTTT	CASKRGGGNSPLHF
TRBD2	TRBV7-9	TRBJ2-1	NA	TGTGCCAGCAGCTTAGCGAGTAGCGGGAGGGCCTACAATGAGCAGTTCTTC	CASSLASSGRAYNEQFF
NA	TRBV20-1	TRBJ2-7	NA	TGCAGTGCTAGAATAAGACAAGAGCAGTACTTC	CSARIRQEQYF
NA	TRBV5-1	TRBJ1-1	NA	TGCGCCAGCAGCTTGGGCCCCCAGGGGAACACTGAAGCTTTCTTT	CASSLGPQGNTEAFF
NA	TRBV9	TRBJ2-1	NA	TGTGCCAGCAGCCCTTACGGCAGGGGAAATGAGCAGTTCTTC	CASSPYGRGNEQFF
TRBD1	TRBV7-3	TRBJ2-6	once	TGTGCCAGCAGCTTACAGGGACAGGGAGAATTATTTGGGGCCAACGTCCTGACTTTC	CASSLQGQGELFGANVLTF
TRBD1	TRBV2	TRBJ1-2	few	TGTGCCAGTGAGCGGGACAGGGAAGGCTACACCTTC	CASERDREGYTF
TRBD2	TRBV25-1	TRBJ2-1	NA	TGTGCCAGCAGTACTGGACTAGCAGGGAATGAGCAGTTCTTC	CASSTGLAGNEQFF
TRBD2	TRBV27	TRBJ2-7	NA	TGTGCCAGCAGTTTAGTTGGGGCGGGAGGGCCGGGCGAGCAGTACTTC	CASSLVGAGGPGEQYF
NA	TRBV30	TRBJ1-4	NA	TGTGCCTGGAGTGTATACAGTGGGAATGAAAAACTGTTTTTT	CAWSVYSGNEKLFF
TRBD2	TRBV7-9	TRBJ2-1	NA	TGTGCCAGCAGATCAGAACTAGCGAGCTCCTACAATGAGCAGTTCTTC	CASRSELASSYNEQFF
TRBD1	TRBV5-1	TRBJ2-7	NA	TGCGCCAGCAGCCGGGCAGGGGGCTACTACGAGCAGTACTTC	CASSRAGGYYEQYF
TRBD1	TRBV5-1	TRBJ1-2	NA	TGCGCCAGCAGCAGACGACAGGGACCCTTCCAGGGCTACACCTTC	CASSRRQGPFQGYTF
NA	TRBV7-8	TRBJ1-4	NA	TGTGCCAGCAGCACTAACGTGGGTAATGAAAAACTGTTTTTT	CASSTNVGNEKLFF
NA	TRBV27	TRBJ1-5	NA	TGTGCCAGCAGTCCTAGGACAGCGAATCAGCCCCAGCATTTT	CASSPRTANQPQHF
TRBD1	TRBV10-3	TRBJ1-2	NA	TGTGCCATCAGTGAGGTCACAGGGGAACCGGTCAACTATGGCTACACCTTC	CAISEVTGEPVNYGYTF
NA	TRBV5-1	TRBJ1-1	NA	TGTGCCAGCAGCTTTGGGGGGGGCACTGAAGCTTTCTTT	CASSFGGGTEAFF
NA	TRBV18	TRBJ2-7	NA	TGTGCCAGCTCACCACCTTCGTACGAGCAGTACTTC	CASSPPSYEQYF
TRBD1	TRBV19	TRBJ2-3	NA	TGTGCCAGTAGTATAGGACAGGGGGACACAGATACGCAGTATTTT	CASSIGQGDTDTQYF
NA	TRBV6-5	TRBJ1-1	NA	TGTGCCAGCAGGGCAGGGCAGAACACTGAAGCTTTCTTT	CASRAGQNTEAFF
NA	TRBV7-9	TRBJ1-1	NA	TGCGCCAGCAGCCCCTACCTGGGGGGTGAGGACACTGAAGCCTTCTTT	CASSPYLGGEDTEAFF
TRBD1	TRBV15	TRBJ1-1	NA	TGTGCCACCACCGGGGACAGTTCGAACACTGAAGCTTTCTTT	CATTGDSSNTEAFF